The TCR beta chain under discussion was sequenced for a study of OX40 agonist ivuxolimab in advanced cancers. This clone has only a few counts. The CDR3 totals 16 residues. Germline assignment: CDR1 SGHNT and CDR2 YENEEA. V gave up 5 bases and J gave up 2 bases; unmatched junction bases: 4. Repertoires were generated with immunoSEQ multiplex PCR, while TCRdb's copy carries only in-frame clones and drops some. The repertoire holds 45,000 to 60,000 clones, with roughly three quarters as singletons. The chain couples TRBV11-3 to TRBJ2-5; 14 nucleotides agree with TRBD2. This TCR was recovered from an adult with an advanced solid tumor such as melanoma, head and neck, liver or kidney cancer. Here the sequenced sample was CD4+ or CD8+ T cells sorted from blood, taken in a trial of the OX40 agonist ivuxolimab. CDR3 in DNA: TGTGCCAGCAGCCCTGGACTAGCGGGAGGACAAGAGACCCAGTACTTC. The encoded protein is CASSPGLAGGQETQYF.